The rows below give T cell receptor beta chains drawn from one sample of a study of T cell responses to AZD1222 COVID-19 vaccine. TCRdb's copy holds only in-frame clones and misses some; the assay was immunoSEQ multiplex PCR. The sample has nearly 110,000 clones; about 93% are singletons. The sample was peripheral blood, taken on day 0 of AZD1222 vaccination. The source of these receptors is an adult in good health. Both conserved end residues are part of each CDR3. The order of the fields is V gene, CDR3 length, CDR3 protein.

V gene: TRBV7-2
CDR3 length: 15
CDR3 protein: CASSLGRTERQPQHF

V gene: TRBV6-2/TRBV6-3
CDR3 length: 13
CDR3 protein: CASSYSSEGTQYF

V gene: TRBV28
CDR3 length: 16
CDR3 protein: CASSHGGQGSGNTIYF

V gene: TRBV7-9
CDR3 length: 17
CDR3 protein: CASSPAMTGLMNTEAFF

V gene: TRBV11-3
CDR3 length: 13
CDR3 protein: CASSLYGHSEAFF

V gene: TRBV10-2
CDR3 length: 14
CDR3 protein: CASRPSGGATEAFF

V gene: TRBV6-2/TRBV6-3
CDR3 length: 13
CDR3 protein: CASSLNRDQPQHF

V gene: TRBV9
CDR3 length: 16
CDR3 protein: CASSASSGRSYNEQFF

V gene: TRBV25-1
CDR3 length: 17
CDR3 protein: CARPPLDSRSGANVLTF

V gene: TRBV5-1
CDR3 length: 15
CDR3 protein: CASSTALAGAELQFF

V gene: TRBV11-2
CDR3 length: 12
CDR3 protein: CASSRTRNEQFF

V gene: TRBV2
CDR3 length: 16
CDR3 protein: CASSYIPGQGRYGYTF

V gene: TRBV3-1/TRBV3-2
CDR3 length: 14
CDR3 protein: CASSQEGIHYGYTF

V gene: TRBV19
CDR3 length: 15
CDR3 protein: CASSSPHQQGDEQYF

V gene: TRBV18
CDR3 length: 17
CDR3 protein: CASSPWVGEGGNQPQHF

V gene: TRBV29-1
CDR3 length: 13
CDR3 protein: CSVAGRTRETQYF

V gene: TRBV7-5
CDR3 length: 21
CDR3 protein: CARSLIFSTTYPRGRWQPQHF

V gene: TRBV29-1
CDR3 length: 14
CDR3 protein: CSVSSGVGIETQYF

V gene: TRBV5-4
CDR3 length: 14
CDR3 protein: CASSLPGEGQPQHF

V gene: TRBV20-1
CDR3 length: 12
CDR3 protein: CSASTNQETQYF

V gene: TRBV19
CDR3 length: 11
CDR3 protein: CASEGNSPLHF

V gene: TRBV5-1
CDR3 length: 14
CDR3 protein: CASSSFSRNTEAFF

V gene: TRBV12-3/TRBV12-4
CDR3 length: 13
CDR3 protein: CATQRQSGNTIYF

V gene: TRBV11-3
CDR3 length: 12
CDR3 protein: CASSRTQETQYF

V gene: TRBV28
CDR3 length: 15
CDR3 protein: CASSPQAGFGEKLFF

V gene: TRBV18
CDR3 length: 17
CDR3 protein: CASSPIPAGERAYEQYF

V gene: TRBV6-2/TRBV6-3
CDR3 length: 11
CDR3 protein: CASSVQGTQYF

V gene: TRBV11-3
CDR3 length: 15
CDR3 protein: CASSLIQGEAYEQYF

V gene: TRBV6-2/TRBV6-3
CDR3 length: 15
CDR3 protein: CASSPIGAGANVLTF

V gene: TRBV5-1
CDR3 length: 15
CDR3 protein: CASSLYRGTNEKLFF

V gene: TRBV12-5
CDR3 length: 14
CDR3 protein: CASGSSGRVETQYF

V gene: TRBV19
CDR3 length: 13
CDR3 protein: CASSVGLAYEQYF

V gene: TRBV19
CDR3 length: 15
CDR3 protein: CASSMRGGAGQPQHF

V gene: TRBV11-2
CDR3 length: 16
CDR3 protein: CASSLAISGLNTEAFF

V gene: TRBV6-1
CDR3 length: 15
CDR3 protein: CASSELAGGPETQYF

V gene: TRBV7-2
CDR3 length: 14
CDR3 protein: CASRRAGGVGTQYF

V gene: TRBV5-1
CDR3 length: 16
CDR3 protein: CASSLRDREPNYGYTF

V gene: TRBV18
CDR3 length: 15
CDR3 protein: CASSIRTDTPAHYTF

V gene: TRBV11-2
CDR3 length: 17
CDR3 protein: CASSLIPAGRYNSPLHF

V gene: TRBV5-1
CDR3 length: 15
CDR3 protein: CASSWTGTGVNEQYF

V gene: TRBV9
CDR3 length: 16
CDR3 protein: CASSELPGGSYNEQFF